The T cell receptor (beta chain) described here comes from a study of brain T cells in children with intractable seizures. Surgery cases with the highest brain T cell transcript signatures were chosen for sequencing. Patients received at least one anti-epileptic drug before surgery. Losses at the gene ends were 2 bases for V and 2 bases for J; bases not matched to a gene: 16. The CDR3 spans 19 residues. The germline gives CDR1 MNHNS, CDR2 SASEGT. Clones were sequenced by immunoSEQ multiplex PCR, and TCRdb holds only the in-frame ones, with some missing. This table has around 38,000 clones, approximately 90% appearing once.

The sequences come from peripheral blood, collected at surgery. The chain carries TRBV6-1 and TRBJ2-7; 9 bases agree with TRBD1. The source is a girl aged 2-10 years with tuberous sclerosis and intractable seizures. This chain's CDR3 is CASSERETGGWVRTYEQYV. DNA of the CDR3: TGTGCCAGCAGTGAACGGGAGACAGGGGGATGGGTTAGGACCTACGAGCAGTACGTC.